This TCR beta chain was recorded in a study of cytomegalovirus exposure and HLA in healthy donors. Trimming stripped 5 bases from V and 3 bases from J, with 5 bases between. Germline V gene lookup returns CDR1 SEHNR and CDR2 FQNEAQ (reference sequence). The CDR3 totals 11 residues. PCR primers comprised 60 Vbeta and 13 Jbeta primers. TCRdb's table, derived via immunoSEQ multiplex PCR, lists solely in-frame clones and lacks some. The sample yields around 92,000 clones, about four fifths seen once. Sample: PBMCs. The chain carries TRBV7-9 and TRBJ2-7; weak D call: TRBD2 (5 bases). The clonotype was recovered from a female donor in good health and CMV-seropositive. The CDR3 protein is CASSGSYEQYF. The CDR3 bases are TGTGCCAGCAGCGGGAGCTACGAGCAGTACTTC.